Below are 15 T cell receptor beta chains sequenced from a single sample in a study of blood T cell repertoires in COVID-19. Assay used: immunoSEQ multiplex PCR; TCRdb lists only in-frame clones, some missing. The table shows more than 200,000 clones, with around 84% occurring only once. Sequences were obtained from PBMCs or T cells enriched from blood (not recorded which). Receptors were obtained from a woman in her fifties or sixties who had recovered from COVID-19.

This clone was counted only a few times. J is TRBJ2-7 and V is TRBV27, with 9 bases that match TRBD2. This CDR3 region has 19 residues. Trimming cost V 3 bases and J 3 bases; bases outside gene matches: 18. Germline V gene lookup returns CDR1 MNHEY and CDR2 SMNVEV (reference sequence). CDR3 in DNA: TGTGCCAGCAGTTTCGGCACTCGGGAGTCTAGCGGGAAGGTCTACGAGCAGTACTTC. Translating it yields CASSFGTRESSGKVYEQYF.

The J gene is TRBJ2-3, the V gene TRBV15; D is possibly TRBD1 (5 bases). The CDR3 is 15 residues long. V was clipped by 6 bases and J by 0 bases, with 13 bases between them. The germline gives CDR1 LNHNV, CDR2 YYDKDF (reference sequence). The CDR3 loop is CATRDSAESTDTQYF. The CDR3 DNA reads as TGTGCCACCAGAGACAGCGCTGAGAGCACAGATACGCAGTATTTT.

V usage is TRBV5-4 and J usage is TRBJ1-1; 8 positions agree with TRBD1. Germline values: CDR1 SGHNT, CDR2 YYREEE (reference sequence). The V segment lost 5 bases and the J segment 8 bases; nucleotides outside the gene matches: 8. CDR3 length equals 13 residues. This CDR3 reads CASRKPGQAEAFF. The CDR3 DNA is TGTGCCAGCAGGAAACCGGGACAGGCCGAAGCTTTCTTT.

This clone was counted between two and nine times. The chain carries TRBV7-9 and TRBJ2-3, with TRBD2 matching over 12 bases. CDR3 length: 16 residues. CDR1 and CDR2 (germline): SEHNR, FQNEAQ (reference sequence). The J segment lost 2 bases and the V segment lost 6 bases, leaving 6 bases of the junction unmatched. The CDR3 DNA reads TGTGCCAGCAGGGATACTAGCGGGAGGTACACAGATACGCAGTATTTT. Protein sequence: CASRDTSGRYTDTQYF. The full variable domain, completed using reference TRBV7-9 and TRBJ2-3, is DTGVSQNPRHKITKRGQNVTFRCDPISEHNRLYWYRQTLGQGPEFLTYFQNEAQLEKSRLLSDRFSAERPKGSFSTLEIQRTEQGDSAMYLCASRDTSGRYTDTQYFGPGTRLTVL.

The genes are TRBV5-1 and TRBJ2-3, with TRBD2 matching over 10 bases. The length of the CDR3 is 17 residues. Trimming at V came to 7 bases and at J to 5 bases, leaving 16 bases not matched to a gene. Germline CDR1 SGHRS, CDR2 YFSETQ. CDR3 nucleotides: TGCGCCAGCTGGGAGGGGAGGCTAGCGGGAGCCTTAGATACGCAGTATTTT. Translating it yields CASWEGRLAGALDTQYF.

The chain is built from TRBV4-1 and TRBJ2-5, with 11 bases lining up with TRBD2. The germline CDR1 and CDR2 sequences are MGHRA and YSYEKL. The trim removed 0 bases at V and 6 bases at J, leaving 15 bases unmatched. This CDR3 is built from 19 residues. The CDR3 sequence is CASSQEGGDTSGSSKTQYF. The CDR3 coding sequence is TGCGCCAGCAGCCAAGAGGGTGGGGATACTAGCGGGAGTTCGAAGACCCAGTACTTC.

The V call is TRBV3-1 (or the pseudogene TRBV3-2), the J call TRBJ2-3, with TRBD2 matching 8 bases. Germline CDR1 and CDR2: LGHDT and YNNKEL (reference sequence). Unmatched junction bases numbered 5, after V lost 2 bases and J lost 1 base. CDR3 length: 16 amino acids. CDR3 sequence: CASSQTSGRGTDTQYF. CDR3 in DNA: TGTGCCAGCAGCCAAACTAGCGGAAGGGGCACAGATACGCAGTATTTT.

The V gene is TRBV10-3, the J gene TRBJ1-1, with 7 positions matching TRBD1. The CDR3 is 16 amino acids. Germline V gene lookup returns CDR1 ENHRY and CDR2 SYGVKD. Trimming took 0 bases from V and 8 from J; bases not matched to a gene: 12. CDR3 region: CAISESSFLAGGEAFF. CDR3 nucleotides: TGTGCCATCAGTGAGTCGAGCTTCTTAGCAGGGGGGGAAGCTTTCTTT.

V is TRBV27 and J is TRBJ1-2; no clear D gene. The CDR3 has 14 amino acids. CDR1 MNHEY and CDR2 SMNVEV come from the germline V gene (reference sequence). The germline V and J ends were trimmed by 0 bases and 2 bases, with 7 bases remaining between them. CDR3 in amino acids: CASSLSPANYGYTF. The CDR3 DNA reads TGTGCCAGCAGTTTATCGCCCGCGAACTATGGCTACACCTTC.

V is TRBV5-1 and J is TRBJ2-5; tentatively, D is TRBD1 (6 bases). The CDR3 loop spans 13 amino acids. Germline loops: CDR1 SGHRS, CDR2 YFSETQ. V was pared by 5 bases and J by 3 bases, with 11 bases between. Here the CDR3 reads CASSYRVEETQYF. In DNA, the CDR3 is TGCGCCAGCAGTTACAGGGTTGAAGAGACCCAGTACTTC.

V gene TRBV28 combines with J gene TRBJ1-2, with D maybe TRBD1 (5 bases). Trimming removed 5 bases from V and 4 bases from J, with 11 bases in between. The CDR3 consists of 13 residues. Germline V CDR1 and CDR2: MDHEN, SYDVKM. CDR3 protein: CASSPRQPYGYTF. CDR3 sequence (DNA): TGTGCCAGCAGTCCTCGACAGCCCTATGGCTACACCTTC.

This chain uses TRBV5-1 with TRBJ2-7; TRBD2 matches at 9 bases. V dropped 4 bases and J dropped 2; count of bases not matched to a gene: 4. Germline-derived CDR1 and CDR2 are SGHRS and YFSETQ. CDR3 length: 14 residues. The CDR3 DNA follows: TGCGCCAGCAGCCGGACTAGCGTTACCTACGAGCAGTACTTC. Amino acid sequence: CASSRTSVTYEQYF. The entire variable domain, with the rest obtained from reference TRBV5-1 and TRBJ2-7, is as follows: KAGVTQTPRYLIKTRGQQVTLSCSPISGHRSVSWYQQTPGQGLQFLFEYFSETQRNKGNFPGRFSGRQFSNSRSEMNVSTLELGDSALYLCASSRTSVTYEQYFGPGTRLTVT.

The V call is TRBV30, the J call TRBJ1-4; D gene ambiguous. CDR1 is GTSNPN and CDR2 is SVGIG in the germline V gene (reference sequence). The germline V and J ends were trimmed by 3 bases and 7 bases, with 15 bases remaining between them. The CDR3 covers 14 residues. The CDR3 nucleotides are TGTGCCTGGAGACGAGCCGGCACGGGTGAAAAACTGTTTTTT. This sequence encodes CAWRRAGTGEKLFF. The whole variable domain, filled in from reference TRBV30 and TRBJ1-4, reads SQTIHQWPATLVQPVGSPLSLECTVEGTSNPNLYWYRQAAGRGLQLLFYSVGIGQISSEVPQNLSASRPQDRQFILSSKKLLLSDSGFYLCAWRRAGTGEKLFFGSGTQLSVL.

This clone was counted once. The V and J genes are TRBV20-1 and TRBJ1-2; D possibly corresponds to TRBD1 (6 bases). This CDR3 has 11 residues. In germline, CDR1 is DFQATT, CDR2 SNEGSKA (reference sequence). The CDR3 spells CIVWAGAGYTF. DNA for the CDR3: TGCATAGTATGGGCAGGGGCTGGCTACACCTTC.

J is TRBJ2-7 and V is TRBV5-1; D is perhaps TRBD1 (5 bases). V was pared by 3 bases and J by 3 bases, with 10 bases between. The germline V gene has CDR1 SGHRS and CDR2 YFSETQ. The CDR3 totals 13 residues. CDR3 protein: CASSSDTGYEQYF. In DNA, the CDR3 is TGCGCCAGCAGCTCCGATACAGGCTACGAGCAGTACTTC. The complete variable domain, with remaining parts taken from reference TRBV5-1 and TRBJ2-7, reads KAGVTQTPRYLIKTRGQQVTLSCSPISGHRSVSWYQQTPGQGLQFLFEYFSETQRNKGNFPGRFSGRQFSNSRSEMNVSTLELGDSALYLCASSSDTGYEQYFGPGTRLTVT.